Included here is one T cell receptor (beta chain) sequence, with context. The antigen is undetermined. Sequencing was limited to surgery cases with top T cell transcript signatures in brain tissue. Before surgery, patients took at least one anti-epileptic drug. Trimming took off 0 bases at V and 8 bases at J, with 12 bases between the two ends. Germline V gives CDR1 SGDLS, CDR2 YYNGEE. The CDR3 contains 14 residues. This sample stems from a study of brain T cells in children with intractable seizures. Points from the study as a whole: Only CDR3 sequence similarity suggested viral specificity, without known HCMV serostatus.

Sequencing was performed with immunoSEQ multiplex PCR; in TCRdb, only in-frame clones are kept and a portion is missing. The table includes 62,000 or so clones, approximately 95% detected once. The V gene is TRBV9, the J gene TRBJ2-1; tentative D call: TRBD2 (6 bases). The clonotype originates from a boy under three years old with focal cortical dysplasia and intractable seizures. This material consisted of peripheral blood, taken at surgery. For the CDR3, the DNA is TGTGCCAGCAGCGTAGAGGACTACAGGCATGAGCAGTTCTTC. It encodes CASSVEDYRHEQFF.